One and the same sample provided the 17 T cell receptor beta chains below, sequenced in a study of blood T cell repertoires in COVID-19. TCRdb's copy holds only in-frame clones and misses some; the assay was immunoSEQ multiplex PCR. The sample shows about 78,000 clones, around 85% of them seen only once. The sequencing input was peripheral blood. The receptors derive from a woman aged 80 or older with active or convalescent COVID-19.

The J gene is TRBJ2-1, the V gene TRBV7-2, with 8 bases fitting TRBD2. CDR3 length equals 16 residues. The trim removed 7 bases at V and 4 bases at J, leaving 12 bases unmatched. CDR1 SGHTA and CDR2 FQGNSA come from the germline V gene. CDR3 nucleotide sequence: TGTGCCAGCACCTATAGCGGGGCTTCATCTTACAATGAGCAGTTCTTC. It is translated as CASTYSGASSYNEQFF. Together with reference TRBV7-2 and TRBJ2-1, the CDR3 gives the full variable domain: GAGVSQSPSNKVTEKGKDVELRCDPISGHTALYWYRQSLGQGLEFLIYFQGNSAPDKSGLPSDRFSAERTGGSVSTLTIQRTQQEDSAVYLCASTYSGASSYNEQFFGPGTRLTVL.

The J gene is TRBJ2-2, the V gene TRBV9; the match to TRBD2 covers 12 bases. V gave up 2 bases and J gave up 6 bases; unmatched junction bases: 8. This CDR3 region has 17 residues. The germline CDR1 and CDR2 sequences are SGDLS and YYNGEE. CDR3 sequence (DNA): TGTGCCAGCAGCGTCTTCCTAGCGGGAGGGCCGGCCGGGGAGCTGTTTTTT. Amino acid sequence: CASSVFLAGGPAGELFF.

This clone was picked up one time. CDR3 DNA: TGTGCCAGCAGCTTAGCTGCGGGACTGGAAAACACTGAAGCTTTCTTT. Encoded protein: CASSLAAGLENTEAFF. The V call is TRBV11-2, the J call TRBJ1-1, with TRBD1 as a possible D gene (5 bases). CDR3 size: 16 residues. Between the trimmed V and J ends, which lost 1 base and 2 bases, there was a span of 14 bases. CDR1 and CDR2 from the germline V gene are SGHAT and FQNNGV.

This chain joins TRBV3-1 (or the pseudogene TRBV3-2) and TRBJ2-7; D remains unclear. V was clipped by 3 bases and J by 0 bases, with 3 bases between them. The CDR3 is 12 amino acids. CDR1 is LGHDT and CDR2 is YNNKEL in the germline V gene (reference sequence). CDR3 DNA: TGTGCCAGCAGCCAGAGCTCCTACGAGCAGTACTTC. It translates to CASSQSSYEQYF.

The V gene is TRBV7-9, the J gene TRBJ2-3; 7 bases fit TRBD2. Germline trimming cut 8 bases from V and 5 bases from J; bases unmatched to any gene: 13. Germline V gives CDR1 SEHNR, CDR2 FQNEAQ (reference sequence). This CDR3 contains 15 residues. As DNA, the CDR3 is TGTGCCAGCGAGCGGGATGCGCCCCCCGGAGATACGCAGTATTTT. Amino acids: CASERDAPPGDTQYF.

The chain couples TRBV28 to TRBJ1-2, with a possible D match to TRBD1 (6 bases). The germline V and J ends were trimmed by 5 bases and 7 bases, with 17 bases remaining between them. Germline CDR1 MDHEN, CDR2 SYDVKM. CDR3 length: 14 amino acids. The CDR3 DNA is TGTGCCAGCAGTGATCCGGGCAGGGACATTGGCTACACCTTC. It translates to CASSDPGRDIGYTF.

The rearrangement links TRBV27 to TRBJ1-6, with TRBD1 identical over 12 bases. Unmatched junction bases numbered 13, after V lost 3 bases and J lost 10 bases. The CDR3 is made up of 18 amino acids. Per the germline V gene, CDR1 is MNHEY and CDR2 is SMNVEV (reference sequence). CDR3 nucleotide sequence: TGTGCCAGCAGTTTCAAGGCGGGACAGGGGGCGGCAAGATCACCCCTCCACTTT. Its protein product is CASSFKAGQGAARSPLHF.

The chain links TRBV27 to TRBJ2-1; 7 positions agree with TRBD1. The CDR3 is made up of 15 amino acids. Losses at the gene ends were 4 bases for V and 4 bases for J; bases not matched to a gene: 7. Germline V gene sequence: CDR1 MNHEY, CDR2 SMNVEV (reference sequence). The CDR3, as DNA: TGTGCCAGCAGTTCAGGGGGAATGGGTTACAATGAGCAGTTCTTC. The encoded protein is CASSSGGMGYNEQFF.

The chain couples TRBV4-3 to TRBJ1-2, with D possibly matching TRBD1 (6 bases). CDR1 LGHNA and CDR2 YSLEER come from the germline V gene. The CDR3 spans 16 residues. V lost 0 bases, J lost 0 bases, and 11 bases lay in between. The CDR3 DNA follows: TGCGCCAGCAGCCAAGATCTAGGGGGTCCTAACTATGGCTACACCTTC. Translating gives CASSQDLGGPNYGYTF.

J is TRBJ1-1 and V is TRBV9; the match to TRBD1 covers 8 bases. The CDR3 spans 15 residues. V was pared by 0 bases and J by 1 base, with 2 bases of the junction left unmatched. Looked up from germline, CDR1 is SGDLS and CDR2 is YYNGEE. Written as DNA, the CDR3 is TGTGCCAGCAGCGTAGGGGACAGGACGAACACTGAAGCTTTCTTT. The encoded protein is CASSVGDRTNTEAFF.

This clone has only a few counts. The rearrangement joins TRBV28 to TRBJ1-5; possibly TRBD1 for D (5 bases). Germline V gene data show CDR1 as MDHEN and CDR2 as SYDVKM. The CDR3 extends over 14 amino acids. The V end was cut by 6 bases, the J end by 3 bases, with 12 bases between. The CDR3 is CASRSWGPNQPQHF. The CDR3 DNA sequence: TGTGCCAGCAGGAGTTGGGGCCCCAATCAGCCCCAGCATTTT.

The CDR3 bases are TGTGCCATCAGAGCTGCCGGGATCAACACTGAAGCTTTCTTT. It codes for CAIRAAGINTEAFF. The chain joins TRBV10-3 to TRBJ1-1, with no clear D. Germline loops: CDR1 ENHRY, CDR2 SYGVKD. V lost 6 bases to trimming and J lost 2 bases, with 13 bases between them. The CDR3 has 14 residues.

The J gene is TRBJ2-7, the V gene TRBV3-1 (or the pseudogene TRBV3-2); TRBD2 matches at 8 bases. CDR1 and CDR2 from the germline V gene are LGHDT and YNNKEL (reference sequence). J gave up 1 base and V 5 bases, and 10 bases lay outside the gene matches. This CDR3 comprises 16 residues. The CDR3 loop reads CASSYLPGTRSYEQYF. The CDR3 bases are TGTGCCAGCAGCTACCTTCCCGGGACTAGGTCCTACGAGCAGTACTTC.

The chain links TRBV5-4 to TRBJ2-2, with a weak D call TRBD1 (6 bases). CDR3 size: 14 residues. Trimming took 4 bases from V and 1 from J, leaving 8 bases between them. The germline CDR1 and CDR2 sequences are SGHNT and YYREEE (reference sequence). The CDR3 protein is CASSGQLNTGELFF. The CDR3 nucleotides are TGTGCCAGCAGCGGACAGCTGAACACCGGGGAGCTGTTTTTT. Together with reference TRBV5-4 and TRBJ2-2, the CDR3 gives the full variable domain: ETGVTQSPTHLIKTRGQQVTLRCSSQSGHNTVSWYQQALGQGPQFIFQYYREEENGRGNFPPRFSGLQFPNYSSELNVNALELDDSALYLCASSGQLNTGELFFGEGSRLTVL.

Of note for this clone: A read error may account for a junction end that differs from germline. V usage is TRBV11-2 and J usage is TRBJ2-1; 9 bases align to TRBD2. CDR1 is SGHAT, CDR2 FQNNGV, per germline. This CDR3 spans 17 amino acids. The CDR3 nucleotides are TGTGCCAGCAGCTTAGTGCTAGCGGGACCCTCCTCCAATGAGCAGTTCTTC. This encodes CASSLVLAGPSSNEQFF. The variable domain in full, with the rest retrieved from reference TRBV11-2 and TRBJ2-1, is EAGVAQSPRYKIIEKRQSVAFWCNPISGHATLYWYQQILGQGPKLLIQFQNNGVVDDSQLPKDRFSAERLKGVDSTLKIQPAKLEDSAVYLCASSLVLAGPSSNEQFFGPGTRLTVL.

Written as DNA, the CDR3 is TGCAGCGTTAAGAGGACGGGGGATGAGCAGTTCTTC. This translates into CSVKRTGDEQFF. V and J are TRBV29-1 and TRBJ2-1, with D perhaps TRBD2 (6 bases). Per germline, CDR1 SQVTM and CDR2 ANQGSEA. There are 12 residues in the CDR3. V gave up 5 bases and J gave up 8 bases, with 13 bases separating them.

The J gene is TRBJ1-2, the V gene TRBV5-1; 7 bases map to TRBD1. This CDR3 spans 12 amino acids. Germline V gene lookup returns CDR1 SGHRS and CDR2 YFSETQ. Germline trimming cut 4 bases from V and 5 bases from J; bases unmatched to any gene: 2. The CDR3 nucleotides read TGCGCCAGCAGCGGGACAGTGTATGGCTACACCTTC. The encoded protein is CASSGTVYGYTF.